These T cell receptor beta chains were read from a single sample in a study of blood T cell repertoires in COVID-19. Sequenced by immunoSEQ multiplex PCR; TCRdb stores in-frame clones only, minus some. The data show 180,000 or so clones, about 86% seen once. The specimen sequenced was peripheral blood. These receptors originate from a man between 60 and 70 years old with acute or convalescent COVID-19. Each CDR3 is given with its conserved first and last residue. The D gene is left open where the match is weak. Some rows have no size entry. The others give once, few or many, or a class for an expanded clone.

CDR3 DNA,CDR3 protein,clone size,V gene,CDR3 length,D gene,J gene
TGTGCCAGCAGCCAACAGGGGAGGTATGGCTACACCTTC,CASSQQGRYGYTF,NA,TRBV5-4,13,TRBD1,TRBJ1-2
TGTGCCTGGAAGGACAGAGTGTACCAAGAGACCCAGTACTTC,CAWKDRVYQETQYF,NA,TRBV30,14,NA,TRBJ2-5
TGTGCCAGAAGCTTCAAATACCGGGACAGAGGCTTCATTGGCTACACCTTC,CARSFKYRDRGFIGYTF,NA,TRBV5-3,17,TRBD1,TRBJ1-2
TGTGCCAGCTCCGCGACAGGGGGGGGTTCCTACGAGCAGTACTTC,CASSATGGGSYEQYF,NA,TRBV18,15,TRBD1,TRBJ2-7
TGTGCCTGGGGACAGGGCCGAGGAGAAAAACTGTTTTTT,CAWGQGRGEKLFF,NA,TRBV30,13,TRBD1,TRBJ1-4
TGTGCCAGCAGCTCTAGCGGGACCCACAATGAGCAGTTCTTC,CASSSSGTHNEQFF,NA,TRBV7-3,14,TRBD2,TRBJ2-1
TGTGCCAGCAGTTTCCGCCTGGAGGCAGGACTAATGAACACTGAAGCTTTCTTT,CASSFRLEAGLMNTEAFF,once,TRBV28,18,NA,TRBJ1-1
TGTGCCACCTCGGGACTAGCGGGAGAGAGTGGGGTAGCCGGGGAGCTGTTTTTT,CATSGLAGESGVAGELFF,NA,TRBV21-1,18,NA,TRBJ2-2
TGTGCCATCAGATCTAGCAACCAAGAGACCCAGTACTTC,CAIRSSNQETQYF,few,TRBV10-3,13,NA,TRBJ2-5
TGTGCCAGCAAGTTAGCGGGAGGCCAAGAGACCCAGTACTTC,CASKLAGGQETQYF,NA,TRBV2,14,TRBD2,TRBJ2-5